The 32 T cell receptor beta chains below were found in one sample sequenced in a study of shared clonotypes between healthy human individuals (dated by TCRdb to 2020 to 2021). The library was built by means of the immunoSEQ multiplex PCR assay. TCRdb obtained this table from immuneACCESS and retained in-frame rearrangements with V and J assigned. These tables miss some clones; where compared with another copy, unresolved V genes account for less than half of the shortfall, and the remainder is unexplained. The table for this sample lists over 2 million clones; around 93% of them were counted only once. The biggest ten clones account for around 0.38% of the sample. Source material: naive CD4+ T cells from PBMCs. This specimen's cell subset or site label, per the study, means: CD45RA+ positively selected. The receptors shown here come from a man aged 18-30 years in good health. Some clones in this sample may be carry-over from other donors' samples.

The chain has TRBV18 and TRBJ1-2; TRBD1 matches 10 bases. The J segment lost 6 bases and the V segment lost 3 bases, leaving 10 bases of the junction unmatched. CDR1 is KGHSH and CDR2 is LQKENI in the germline V gene. This CDR3 spans 16 amino acids. As DNA, the CDR3 is TGTGCCAGCTCACCGACTACCGGGACAGGGGTTCATGGCTACACCTTC. It specifies CASSPTTGTGVHGYTF.

The count of this clone is one. The chain links TRBV7-9 to TRBJ2-1; TRBD2 might be the D (6 bases). Germline CDR1 and CDR2: SEHNR and FQNEAQ (reference sequence). The CDR3 totals 18 residues. V lost 4 bases to trimming and J lost 8 bases, with 27 bases between them. The CDR3 nucleotides read TGTGCCAGCAGCTGGGGAGGAAGGAAGGACTCCTGGCCCTATGAGCAGTTCTTC. Protein product: CASSWGGRKDSWPYEQFF. The entire variable domain, with the rest obtained from reference TRBV7-9 and TRBJ2-1, is as follows: DTGVSQNPRHKITKRGQNVTFRCDPISEHNRLYWYRQTLGQGPEFLTYFQNEAQLEKSRLLSDRFSAERPKGSFSTLEIQRTEQGDSAMYLCASSWGGRKDSWPYEQFFGPGTRLTVL.

The V gene is TRBV6-5, the J gene TRBJ1-5; D perhaps matches TRBD1 (6 bases). The V gene's germline CDR1 is MNHEY and CDR2 SVGAGI. The CDR3 is 15 residues long. Trimming removed 6 bases at V and 6 bases at J, with 18 bases between. This chain's CDR3 is CASRGTPGESQPQHF. CDR3 DNA sequence: TGTGCCAGCAGGGGGACACCGGGCGAGAGTCAGCCCCAGCATTTT.

The chain couples TRBV19 to TRBJ1-2; TRBD1 matches at 9 bases. The germline V gene encodes CDR1 LNHDA and CDR2 SQIVND (reference sequence). The CDR3 contains 14 residues. Unmatched junction bases numbered 3, after V lost 3 bases and J lost 4 bases. DNA of the CDR3: TGTGCCAGTAGTATCGGGGACAGGGCCTATGGCTACACCTTC. This translates into CASSIGDRAYGYTF.

A remark on this clone: A junction end diverges from the germline sequence, so it may reflect a read error. The chain uses TRBV7-9 and TRBJ2-7, with D unresolved. The V gene's germline CDR1 is SEHNR and CDR2 FQNEAQ (reference sequence). This CDR3 spans 12 amino acids. CDR3: CASTRDVFPFLF. In nucleotides, the CDR3 is TGTGCCAGCACCAGAGACGTCTTCCCCTTTCTCTTC. The full variable domain, with the rest looked up from reference TRBV7-9 and TRBJ2-7, is DTGVSQNPRHKITKRGQNVTFRCDPISEHNRLYWYRQTLGQGPEFLTYFQNEAQLEKSRLLSDRFSAERPKGSFSTLEIQRTEQGDSAMYLCASTRDVFPFLFGPGTRLTVT.

This clone was picked up a small number of times. In the same sample, other DNA sequences code for this CDR3. This chain links TRBV5-1 with TRBJ1-2; 11 bases are a match to TRBD1. CDR1 and CDR2 from the germline V gene are SGHRS and YFSETQ. This CDR3 comprises 13 residues. V shed 4 bases and J 6 bases; nucleotides not matched to a gene: 2. The CDR3 coding sequence is TGCGCCAGCAGCAGGGACAGGGGGAATGGCTACACCTTC. Translated: CASSRDRGNGYTF.

A note on this clone: A junction boundary mismatches the germline segment, possibly from a read error. This sample includes further DNA sequences coding for the same CDR3. The V gene is TRBV7-6, the J gene TRBJ2-1; 9 bases map to TRBD1. The CDR3 runs 15 residues. Germline assignment: CDR1 SGHVS and CDR2 FNYEAQ. The DNA for the CDR3 is TGTGCCAGCAGCCTAACAGGGGGCTCCTATAATGAGCAGTTCTTC. It codes for CASSLTGGSYNEQFF.

V usage is TRBV5-1 and J usage is TRBJ2-3, with D maybe TRBD1 (5 bases). The CDR3 spans 19 residues. Trimming took off 3 bases at V and 0 bases at J, with 23 bases between the two ends. From germline, CDR1 is SGHRS and CDR2 YFSETQ. The CDR3 DNA sequence: TGCGCCAGCAGCTGGGGCCTCGGGTCGTCCAAAACTAGCACAGATACGCAGTATTTT. Translating gives CASSWGLGSSKTSTDTQYF.

The chain combines TRBV5-5 with TRBJ2-5; 7 nucleotides agree with TRBD1. Per germline, CDR1 SGHKS and CDR2 YYEKEE (reference sequence). Trimming cost V 4 bases and J 2 bases; bases outside gene matches: 5. This CDR3 region has 14 residues. CDR3 coding DNA: TGTGCCAGCAGCCCGGGACAGATACAAGAGACCCAGTACTTC. It yields the protein CASSPGQIQETQYF.

Concerning this clone: This sample includes further DNA sequences coding for the same CDR3. The chain combines TRBV18 with TRBJ2-5; 8 bases agree with TRBD1. Germline-derived CDR1 and CDR2 are KGHSH and LQKENI. CDR3 size: 15 residues. The V gene end was trimmed by 0 bases and the J gene end by 4 bases; junction bases not matched to a gene: 4. As DNA, the CDR3 is TGTGCCAGCTCACCACCGGGACAGGTCGGAGAGACCCAGTACTTC. It translates to CASSPPGQVGETQYF.

This clone was counted between two and nine times. The chain couples TRBV30 to TRBJ1-1, with D unclear. The CDR3 totals 12 residues. CDR1 is GTSNPN and CDR2 is SVGIG in the germline V gene (reference sequence). The V end lost 2 bases, the J end lost 6 bases, and 10 bases lay between the germline ends. The CDR3 sequence is CAWSRGGAEAFF. DNA for the CDR3: TGTGCCTGGAGTCGAGGTGGTGCTGAAGCTTTCTTT.

The rearrangement links TRBV10-3 to TRBJ2-7, with 11 positions matching TRBD1. The CDR3 has 18 amino acids. Germline trimming cut 2 bases from V and 0 bases from J; bases unmatched to any gene: 9. Germline CDR1 and CDR2: ENHRY and SYGVKD. CDR3 region: CAISEMGQGEGNSYEQYF. CDR3 DNA: TGTGCCATCAGTGAGATGGGACAGGGGGAGGGTAACTCCTACGAGCAGTACTTC.

The chain is built from TRBV6-1 and TRBJ2-5, with a weak D call TRBD2 (7 bases). Trimming left V 1 base short and J 5 bases short, with 14 bases between. From germline, CDR1 is MNHNS and CDR2 SASEGT. The CDR3 loop spans 15 amino acids. CDR3: CASSEEGGSWETQYF. For the CDR3, the DNA is TGTGCCAGCAGTGAAGAGGGGGGGTCATGGGAGACCCAGTACTTC.

The chain recombines TRBV6-5 with TRBJ1-2; no clear D gene. Germline assignment: CDR1 MNHEY and CDR2 SVGAGI. The ends were cut back, 9 bases at V and 4 bases at J, with 21 bases in the middle. This CDR3 region has 15 residues. The CDR3 reads CASVSRNGFSYGYTF. The CDR3 region has the DNA TGTGCCAGTGTTAGCAGAAACGGGTTCTCCTATGGCTACACCTTC.

This clone was detected only once. The V call is TRBV6-4, the J call TRBJ2-1, with D unclear. V shed 7 bases and J shed 5 bases, with 15 bases lying between them. The CDR3 is 14 residues long. Per the germline V gene, CDR1 is MRHNA and CDR2 is SNTAGT. CDR3 DNA: TGTGCCAGCACCCCATACCCCCACCACAATGAGCAGTTCTTC. Encoded protein: CASTPYPHHNEQFF.

CDR3 residues: CASSQETGLRNQPQHF. The CDR3 DNA reads TGCGCCAGCAGCCAAGAAACAGGGCTGCGCAATCAGCCCCAGCATTTT. This chain connects TRBV4-3 to TRBJ1-5, with D possibly being TRBD1 (6 bases). Per germline, CDR1 LGHNA and CDR2 YSLEER. The CDR3 contains 16 residues. V was pared by 0 bases and J by 2 bases, with 11 bases between.

The chain carries TRBV9 and TRBJ2-7, with 14 bases aligning to TRBD2. J lost 6 bases, V lost 3 bases, and 8 bases had no gene match. CDR3 length equals 16 residues. Germline loops: CDR1 SGDLS, CDR2 YYNGEE. CDR3 coding DNA: TGTGCCAGCAGCGAGGGACTAGCGGGAGTTAAACGCGAGCAGTACTTC. Encoded protein: CASSEGLAGVKREQYF.

The chain carries TRBV9 and TRBJ2-3, with TRBD2 identical over 14 bases. V lost 0 bases, J lost 6 bases, and 6 bases stayed unmatched. This CDR3 contains 17 residues. Germline CDR1 is SGDLS and CDR2 is YYNGEE. CDR3 residues: CASSVATSGRAGDTQYF. CDR3 DNA sequence: TGTGCCAGCAGCGTAGCGACTAGCGGGAGGGCAGGGGATACGCAGTATTTT.

The V gene is TRBV28, the J gene TRBJ2-5; D is unclear. The CDR3 runs to 15 residues. The V gene's germline CDR1 is MDHEN and CDR2 SYDVKM. Trimming took 4 bases from V and 2 from J, leaving 14 bases between them. CDR3: CASSSVFMIQETQYF. The CDR3 nucleotides read TGTGCCAGCAGTTCCGTCTTCATGATACAAGAGACCCAGTACTTC.

This sequence joins TRBV15 and TRBJ1-2; no reliable D call. The germline V gene encodes CDR1 LNHNV and CDR2 YYDKDF (reference sequence). V gave up 8 bases and J gave up 0 bases, with 4 bases separating them. The CDR3 has 11 residues. CDR3 bases: TGTGCCACCGGCACTAACTATGGCTACACCTTC. This sequence encodes CATGTNYGYTF.

The V call is TRBV27, the J call TRBJ2-2, with 7 nucleotides matching TRBD1. CDR1 is MNHEY, CDR2 SMNVEV, per germline (reference sequence). This CDR3 contains 15 residues. Trimming removed 4 bases from V and 0 bases from J; junction bases left unmatched: 2. The CDR3 nucleotides read TGTGCCAGCAGTTATGGGACAGCGAACACCGGGGAGCTGTTTTTT. Residues: CASSYGTANTGELFF.

The rearrangement joins TRBV4-1 to TRBJ2-1; TRBD2 agrees at 10 bases. The CDR3 is 17 residues long. The germline CDR1 and CDR2 sequences are MGHRA and YSYEKL. V shed 1 base, J shed 8 bases, and the junction held 11 bases outside the gene matches. The CDR3 DNA reads as TGCGCCAGCAGCCAAGTGCCTCTAGCGGGAGTATCCGATGAGCAGTTCTTC. This translates into CASSQVPLAGVSDEQFF.

The gene calls are TRBV5-1 and TRBJ1-2, with 10 bases identical to TRBD1. Germline lookup yields CDR1 SGHRS and CDR2 YFSETQ. The V and J ends lost 2 bases and 2 bases, in that order; junction bases with no gene match: 6. The CDR3 is made up of 16 amino acids. Written as DNA, the CDR3 is TGCGCCAGCAGCTTCCAACCGGGACAGGGGAACTATGGCTACACCTTC. This codes for CASSFQPGQGNYGYTF.

The sample holds one count of this clone. J is TRBJ1-6 and V is TRBV5-6; D ambiguous. Trimming left V 4 bases short and J 6 bases short, with 17 bases between. CDR1 and CDR2 from the germline V gene are SGHDT and YYEEEE. The CDR3 length is 16 residues. In DNA form, the CDR3 reads TGTGCCAGCAGCGCACGACACGACATTGGTAATTCACCCCTCCACTTT. It encodes CASSARHDIGNSPLHF.

The genes are TRBV4-2 and TRBJ2-7, with TRBD2 matching over 10 bases. CDR3 length: 16 amino acids. Germline V gene sequence: CDR1 LGHNA, CDR2 YNFKEQ. The junction had 8 bases not matched to a gene; V was cut back by 0 bases and J by 6 bases. CDR3 protein: CASSQDPSGRVSEQYF. CDR3 sequence (DNA): TGTGCCAGCAGCCAAGATCCCAGCGGGAGGGTTTCCGAGCAGTACTTC.

The chain has TRBV4-3 and TRBJ1-1; no reliable D call. Trimming left V 0 bases short and J 1 base short, with 9 bases between. Germline CDR1 reads LGHNA; CDR2 reads YSLEER. This CDR3 spans 15 amino acids. The chain's CDR3 is CASSQEWSENTEAFF. The CDR3 coding sequence is TGCGCCAGCAGCCAAGAATGGTCAGAGAACACTGAAGCTTTCTTT.

The genes are TRBV20-1 and TRBJ2-1; D call uncertain. This CDR3 has 11 amino acids. V was clipped by 6 bases and J by 9 bases, with 12 bases between them. Germline-derived CDR1 and CDR2 are DFQATT and SNEGSKA (reference sequence). DNA for the CDR3: TGCAGTGCCGACCGTCGGCTTGAGCAGTTCTTC. As protein: CSADRRLEQFF.

V is TRBV28 and J is TRBJ1-5, with D tentatively TRBD1 (6 bases). V dropped 3 bases and J dropped 0 bases, with 9 bases sitting between them. This CDR3 contains 15 residues. Germline V lookup: CDR1 MDHEN, CDR2 SYDVKM. In DNA form, the CDR3 reads TGTGCCAGCAGTTTTACAGGGAGTAGCAATCAGCCCCAGCATTTT. It encodes CASSFTGSSNQPQHF.

The rearrangement joins TRBV7-6 to TRBJ1-3; TRBD1 matches at 7 bases. CDR3 length: 16 amino acids. V lost 0 bases to trimming and J lost 4 bases; unmatched junction nucleotides: 6. The germline CDR1 and CDR2 sequences are SGHVS and FNYEAQ. DNA of the CDR3: TGTGCCAGCAGCTTAGCGACAGGGTCCTCCGGAAACACCATATATTTT. Its protein is CASSLATGSSGNTIYF.

The gene calls are TRBV7-7 and TRBJ2-2, with 8 bases matching TRBD2. The germline gives CDR1 SSHAT, CDR2 FNYEAQ (reference sequence). V shed 5 bases and J 4 bases; nucleotides not matched to a gene: 6. The CDR3 has 15 residues. The CDR3 sequence is CASSIGLAGTGELFF. The DNA of the CDR3 is TGTGCCAGCAGCATAGGACTAGCTGGCACCGGGGAGCTGTTTTTT.

The chain recombines TRBV5-4 with TRBJ1-5; the D gene is possibly TRBD1 (5 bases). V lost 0 bases, J lost 5 bases, and 12 bases lay in between. The CDR3 is 15 amino acids. Germline values: CDR1 SGHNT, CDR2 YYREEE (reference sequence). The CDR3 DNA follows: TGTGCCAGCAGCTTGGGGGTCGGGGCTGATCAGCCCCAGCATTTT. Protein sequence: CASSLGVGADQPQHF.

The rearrangement links TRBV7-3 to TRBJ2-1; D is possibly TRBD1 or TRBD2 (6 bases each). Germline V gene lookup returns CDR1 SGHTA and CDR2 FQGTGA. This CDR3 region has 15 residues. The V and J ends lost 2 bases and 2 bases respectively, with 10 bases between them. CDR3 bases: TGTGCCAGCAGCTTACGGCGGGACACCTACAATGAGCAGTTCTTC. This gives the protein CASSLRRDTYNEQFF.